These T cell receptor beta chains were read from a single sample in a study of STAT3 mutations in large granular lymphocyte leukemia. Clones were sequenced by immunoSEQ multiplex PCR, and TCRdb holds only the in-frame ones, with some missing. In the table there are approximately 30,000 clones, more than 60% of which are singletons. Sequenced material: peripheral blood mononuclear cells. The source of these receptors is a woman between 45 and 60 years old with T-cell large granular lymphocyte leukemia. Some clones in this sample may be carry-over from other donors' samples. The conserved cysteine and the conserved F or W are not part of the CDR3 here. Clone size is not always given. Where it is, it says once, few, many or a class for expanded clones.

size	V	J	CDR3
once	TRBV5-1	TRBJ1-1	ASSLGDTEAF
few	TRBV7-2	TRBJ2-3	ASSLARTDTQY
.	TRBV6-5	TRBJ2-4	ASSIGTAPGVQY
.	TRBV4-3	TRBJ2-7	ASSQDVTLYEQY
.	TRBV23-1	TRBJ2-1	ASSQGGPEEQF
few	TRBV4-2	TRBJ1-2	ASSPPTGGYT
few	TRBV7-8	TRBJ2-7	ASSPSTLAAYEQY
.	TRBV5-1	TRBJ2-5	ASSLAWAGGTQY
.	TRBV7-9	TRBJ2-6	ASSEKATFSGANVLT
.	TRBV7-3	TRBJ2-3	ASSPNGGSKDTQY
once	TRBV27	TRBJ2-7	ASSVDFGVYEQY
.	TRBV9	TRBJ2-7	ASSVSGGYEQY
.	TRBV18	TRBJ2-1	ASSRGQGRFGEQF
.	TRBV29-1	TRBJ1-1	SVEGGGGRAF
.	TRBV5-1	TRBJ1-1	ASSRDRGNTEAF
.	TRBV19	TRBJ1-1	ASSIGVRKNTEAF
few	TRBV9	TRBJ1-3	ASSVEGGNTIY
.	TRBV19	TRBJ2-3	ASSMNGPTDTQY
few	TRBV7-2	TRBJ1-2	ASSERTDNYGYT
.	TRBV5-1	TRBJ2-7	ASSVTGGSYEQY
.	TRBV30	TRBJ1-4	AWSSTGVKLF
.	TRBV4-2	TRBJ2-7	ASSQDRISYEQY
.	TRBV5-1	TRBJ1-1	ASSLVSGNTEAF
once	TRBV5-1	TRBJ1-1	ASSSQPRSKNTEAF
.	TRBV5-1	TRBJ2-7	ASSIGTVYEQY
.	TRBV28	TRBJ2-3	ASSPRDRDTQY
.	TRBV5-1	TRBJ2-2	ASSFAGGAAGELF
.	TRBV5-5	TRBJ2-7	ASSIGQGREY
.	TRBV30	TRBJ2-7	AWSTSSGRAVQY
.	TRBV18	TRBJ2-5	ASSPLREETQY
once	TRBV5-1	TRBJ1-2	ASSRGQGTNYGYT
.	TRBV12-5	TRBJ2-3	ASGLAPSGRTADTQY
.	TRBV7-9	TRBJ1-1	ASSLLQAMNTEAF
.	TRBV7-9	TRBJ2-5	ASRSSYRVQETQY
few	TRBV6-5	TRBJ2-7	ASSSTGTGVYEQY
.	TRBV18	TRBJ1-2	ASSPRGGDGYT
few	TRBV6-1	TRBJ2-7	ASVSGTSDEQY
.	TRBV18	TRBJ2-1	ASSQTSSGINEQF
few	TRBV6-8	TRBJ1-1	ASSLFGRGRD
.	TRBV5-1	TRBJ1-2	ASSLDSRTSYGYT
few	TRBV7-9	TRBJ2-1	ASSPTGSHEQF
once	TRBV29-1	TRBJ2-2	SVSHSTNTGELF
.	TRBV5-1	TRBJ1-1	ASRLQGGTEAF
few	TRBV28	TRBJ2-7	ATKKRWQY